This T cell receptor beta chain is drawn from a study of cytomegalovirus exposure and HLA in healthy donors. This PCR relied on a set of 60 Vbeta primers and 13 Jbeta primers. Assay: immunoSEQ multiplex PCR; the TCRdb copy retains only in-frame clones and omits some. The sample lists fewer than 150,000 clones, around 76% occurring once. Study-wide findings and caveats: Cytomegalovirus association was listed for about 160 TCR beta chains. As immune exposure information, only CMV serostatus was available. Rarity marked most TCR sequences, yet some public TCRs occurred in many donors.

In the case of this clone: The target antigen is unknown.

CDR1 is SGHRS and CDR2 is YFSETQ in the germline V gene. The CDR3 covers 14 residues. V was cut by 4 bases and J by 1 base, with 11 bases left in between. The chain couples TRBV5-1 to TRBJ1-1, with D possibly being TRBD1 (6 bases). The sequenced sample was PBMCs. This sequence was found in a male donor in good health and CMV-seronegative. The CDR3 region has the DNA TGCGCCAGCAGCAACCGGGACAAGAACACTGAAGCTTTCTTT. Its protein product is CASSNRDKNTEAFF.